This TCR beta chain was sequenced in a study of OX40 agonist ivuxolimab in advanced cancers. Overall study context: Having had anti-PD-1, anti-PD-L1 or anti-CTLA-4 therapy before was allowed, and 40% to 45% had some. Whole-study findings and limits: Certain nonresponding patients likewise had low normalized T-cell clonal expansion.

Concerning this clone: What it recognizes is unknown.

Using immunoSEQ multiplex PCR, the repertoire was profiled, and TCRdb retains in-frame clones only, with some absent. The data hold fewer than 80,000 clones, with over 65% observed a single time. Baseline, cycle 4 day 1, and cycle 7 day 1 were the blood sampling points. The CDR3 contains 12 residues. The V gene lost 3 bases and the J gene lost 6 bases, with 7 bases spanning the gap. CDR1 and CDR2 from the germline V gene are SGHVS and FNYEAQ. The gene calls are TRBV7-6 and TRBJ2-3; no clear D gene. Specimen: CD4+ or CD8+ T cells sorted from blood, collected in a trial of the OX40 agonist ivuxolimab. The receptor was isolated from an adult with an advanced solid tumor such as melanoma, head and neck, liver or kidney cancer. CDR3 in amino acids: CASSFFEDTQYF. For the CDR3, the DNA is TGTGCCAGCAGCTTTTTTGAGGATACGCAGTATTTT.